This T cell receptor beta chain is drawn from a study of blood T cell repertoires in COVID-19. Clones were sequenced by immunoSEQ multiplex PCR, and TCRdb holds only the in-frame ones, with some missing. The table lists 190,000 or so clones, about three quarters of them singletons. The CDR3 extends over 15 amino acids. V shed 2 bases and J 4 bases; nucleotides not matched to a gene: 7. Germline V gene data show CDR1 as KGHSH and CDR2 as LQKENI. The rearrangement uses TRBV18 and TRBJ2-5; TRBD2 matches at 7 bases. This sequence originates from a woman older than 75 with COVID-19, enrolled during active disease. The material sequenced was peripheral blood. The chain's CDR3 is CASSPESGIRETQYF. The CDR3 region has the DNA TGTGCCAGCTCACCAGAGAGCGGGATAAGAGAGACCCAGTACTTC.